What follows are 9 T cell receptor beta chains derived from one specimen sequenced in a study of regulatory T cells in long-lasting Graves disease. Arm-PCR of CDR3 regions with iRepertoire HTBI primers generated TCR beta libraries. From the multiplex PCR reads, TCRdb called clonotypes with MiXCR, one entry per CDR3 protein. The sample has 650,000 to 700,000 distinct CDR3 sequences, 25% to 30% seen once. Time point described: persistent/refractory GD, antithyroid drugs over 5 years with positive TRAb. Preparation of the TCR library used RNA extracted from PBMCs. The sequencing used peripheral blood mononuclear cells (PBMCs), collected when the disease was refractory, from a patient treated with antithyroid drugs. These receptors all come from a female donor with Graves disease.

This clonotype has just a few counts. DNA of the CDR3: TGTGCCAGCAGCTTGGCGGGACAGGGGGACCACGAGCAGTACTTC. Translated: CASSLAGQGDHEQYF. The rearrangement links TRBV5-4 to TRBJ2-7; 11 positions agree with TRBD1. This CDR3 comprises 15 residues. Germline CDR1 is SGHNT and CDR2 is YYREEE (reference sequence). The trim removed 0 bases at V and 5 bases at J, leaving 4 bases unmatched.

The rearrangement links TRBV19 to TRBJ2-2; 8 bases match TRBD2. The germline V gene has CDR1 LNHDA and CDR2 SQIVND (reference sequence). The CDR3 contains 15 residues. J gave up 6 bases and V 8 bases, and 11 bases lay outside the gene matches. This CDR3 is CASGRRLATAGELFF. In nucleotides, the CDR3 is TGTGCCAGTGGCAGGAGACTAGCGACCGCCGGGGAGCTGTTTTTT. Complete variable domain (other parts from reference TRBV19 and TRBJ2-2): DGGITQSPKYLFRKEGQNVTLSCEQNLNHDAMYWYRQDPGQGLRLIYYSQIVNDFQKGDIAEGYSVSREKKESFPLTVTSAQKNPTAFYLCASGRRLATAGELFFGEGSRLTVL.

The chain joins TRBV10-3 to TRBJ2-7; tentative D call: TRBD1 (6 bases). This CDR3 region has 15 residues. V was trimmed by 0 bases and J by 2 bases, leaving 11 bases between them. Germline CDR1 and CDR2: ENHRY and SYGVKD. The CDR3 DNA is TGTGCCATCAGTGAGTCGACTGGACAGCCCTACGAGCAGTACTTC. Its protein is CAISESTGQPYEQYF.

The genes are TRBV24-1 and TRBJ2-2; 13 bases line up with TRBD2. The CDR3 is made up of 18 amino acids. Per germline, CDR1 KGHDR and CDR2 SFDVKD. J gave up 5 bases and V 7 bases, and 12 bases lay outside the gene matches. The CDR3 DNA reads as TGTGCCACCAGAGCCGTTAGGACTAGCGGGAGAGGAACCGGGGAGCTGTTTTTT. Its translation is CATRAVRTSGRGTGELFF.

The DNA for the CDR3 is TGTGCCAGCAGACCGACAGAGTTCTACGAGCAGTACTTC. Its protein product is CASRPTEFYEQYF. The chain combines TRBV28 with TRBJ2-7; possibly TRBD1 for D (5 bases). The germline gives CDR1 MDHEN, CDR2 SYDVKM. V was cut by 6 bases and J by 3 bases, with 12 bases left in between. The CDR3 is made up of 13 amino acids.

This clonotype was recorded many times. The chain couples TRBV6-1 to TRBJ2-5; 12 bases are a match to TRBD2. The germline gives CDR1 MNHNS, CDR2 SASEGT. CDR3 length: 15 residues. J was trimmed by 3 bases and V by 5 bases; bases with no gene match: 4. The CDR3 spells CASSHRLAGEETQYF. CDR3 DNA sequence: TGTGCCAGCAGTCATAGACTAGCGGGAGAAGAGACCCAGTACTTC.

The chain carries TRBV3-1 and TRBJ2-7; D gene uncertain. Germline V gene data show CDR1 as LGHDT and CDR2 as YNNKEL (reference sequence). The CDR3 loop spans 11 amino acids. V gave up 0 bases and J gave up 5 bases, with 2 bases separating them. The CDR3 protein is CASSQDDEQYF. CDR3 DNA sequence: TGTGCCAGCAGCCAAGATGACGAGCAGTACTTC.

The chain uses TRBV3-1 and TRBJ1-2, with D perhaps TRBD1 (6 bases). From germline, CDR1 is LGHDT and CDR2 YNNKEL (reference sequence). The germline V and J ends were trimmed by 2 bases and 4 bases, with 11 bases remaining between them. The CDR3 length is 14 residues. DNA of the CDR3: TGTGCCAGCAGCCAACCGGGGGCAGGCTATGGCTACACCTTC. Its translation is CASSQPGAGYGYTF.

The chain carries TRBV7-3 and TRBJ2-7, with D uncertain. Germline CDR1 reads SGHTA; CDR2 reads FQGTGA. The V end lost 6 bases, the J end lost 2 bases, and 8 bases lay between the germline ends. The CDR3 length is 12 residues. The CDR3 spells CASRNGAYEQYF. Here the CDR3 DNA reads TGTGCCAGCAGAAACGGCGCCTACGAGCAGTACTTC.